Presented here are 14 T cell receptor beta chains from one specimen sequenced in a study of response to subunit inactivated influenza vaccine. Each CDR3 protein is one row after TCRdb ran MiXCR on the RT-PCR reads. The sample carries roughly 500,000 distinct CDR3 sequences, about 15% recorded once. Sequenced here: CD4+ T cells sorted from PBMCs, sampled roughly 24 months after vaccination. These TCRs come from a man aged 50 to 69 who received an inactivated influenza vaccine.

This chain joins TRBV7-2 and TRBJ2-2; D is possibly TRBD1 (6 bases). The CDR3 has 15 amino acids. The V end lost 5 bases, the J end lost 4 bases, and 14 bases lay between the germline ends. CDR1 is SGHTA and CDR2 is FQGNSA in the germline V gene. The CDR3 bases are TGTGCCAGCAGCCAACAGGGTCGAGTCACCGGGGAGCTGTTTTTT. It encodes CASSQQGRVTGELFF. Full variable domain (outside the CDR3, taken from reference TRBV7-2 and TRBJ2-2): GAGVSQSPSNKVTEKGKDVELRCDPISGHTALYWYRQSLGQGLEFLIYFQGNSAPDKSGLPSDRFSAERTGGSVSTLTIQRTQQEDSAVYLCASSQQGRVTGELFFGEGSRLTVL.

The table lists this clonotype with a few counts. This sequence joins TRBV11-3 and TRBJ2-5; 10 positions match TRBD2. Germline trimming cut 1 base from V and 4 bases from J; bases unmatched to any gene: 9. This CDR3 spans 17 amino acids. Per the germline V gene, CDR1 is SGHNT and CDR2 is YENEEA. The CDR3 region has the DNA TGTGCCAGCAGCTTAGGACGGCTAGCGGGAGAGCCAGAGACCCAGTACTTC. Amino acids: CASSLGRLAGEPETQYF.

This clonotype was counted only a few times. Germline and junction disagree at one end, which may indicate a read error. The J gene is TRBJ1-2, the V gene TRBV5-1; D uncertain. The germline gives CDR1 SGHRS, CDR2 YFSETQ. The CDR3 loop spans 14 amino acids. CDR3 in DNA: TGTGCCAGCAGCTTAGGGCAGGCCGGCTATGGCTACACCTTC. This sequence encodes CASSLGQAGYGYTF.

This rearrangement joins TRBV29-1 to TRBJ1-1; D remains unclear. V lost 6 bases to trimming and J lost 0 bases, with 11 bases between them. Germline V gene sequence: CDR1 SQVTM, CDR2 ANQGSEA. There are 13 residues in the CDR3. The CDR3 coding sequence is TGCAGCGTGCGATTACGAATGAACACTGAAGCTTTCTTT. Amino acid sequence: CSVRLRMNTEAFF.

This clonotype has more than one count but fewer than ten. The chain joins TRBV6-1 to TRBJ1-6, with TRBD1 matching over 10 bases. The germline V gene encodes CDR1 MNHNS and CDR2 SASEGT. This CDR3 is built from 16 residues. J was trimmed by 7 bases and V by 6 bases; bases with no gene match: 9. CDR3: CASRRQGALGNSPLHF. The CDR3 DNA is TGTGCCAGCAGACGACAGGGGGCGCTTGGAAATTCACCCCTCCACTTT.

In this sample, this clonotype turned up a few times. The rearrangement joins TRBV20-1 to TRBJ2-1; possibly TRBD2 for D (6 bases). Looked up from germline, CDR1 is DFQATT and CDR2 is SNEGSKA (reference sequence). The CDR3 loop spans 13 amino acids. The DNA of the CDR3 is TGCAGCGTGACACGGGAGATTGTGAATGAGCAGTTCTTC. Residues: CSVTREIVNEQFF.

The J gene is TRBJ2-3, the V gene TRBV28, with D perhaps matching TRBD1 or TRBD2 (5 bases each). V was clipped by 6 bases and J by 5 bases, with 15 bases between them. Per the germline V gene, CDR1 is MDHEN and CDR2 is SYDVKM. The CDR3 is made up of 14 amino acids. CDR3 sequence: CASSPGGSGDTQYF. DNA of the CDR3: TGTGCCAGCAGCCCTGGGGGTTCGGGAGATACGCAGTATTTT.

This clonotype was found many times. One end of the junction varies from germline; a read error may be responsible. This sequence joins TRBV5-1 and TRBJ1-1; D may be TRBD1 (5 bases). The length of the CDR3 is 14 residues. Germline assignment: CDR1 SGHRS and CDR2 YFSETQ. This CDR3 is CASSAGTGNTEAFF. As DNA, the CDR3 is TGTGCCAGCAGCGCCGGGACGGGGAACACTGAAGCTTTCTTT.

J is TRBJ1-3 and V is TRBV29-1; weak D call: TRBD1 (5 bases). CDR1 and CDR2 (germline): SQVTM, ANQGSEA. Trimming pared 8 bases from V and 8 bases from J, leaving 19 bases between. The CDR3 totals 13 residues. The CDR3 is CSFRKEGLDTIYF. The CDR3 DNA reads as TGCAGCTTTCGGAAGGAGGGGCTGGACACCATATATTTT. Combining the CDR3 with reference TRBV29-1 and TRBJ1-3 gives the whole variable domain SAVISQKPSRDICQRGTSLTIQCQVDSQVTMMFWYRQQPGQSLTLIATANQGSEATYESGFVIDKFPISRPNLTFSTLTVSNMSPEDSSIYLCSFRKEGLDTIYFGEGSWLTVV.

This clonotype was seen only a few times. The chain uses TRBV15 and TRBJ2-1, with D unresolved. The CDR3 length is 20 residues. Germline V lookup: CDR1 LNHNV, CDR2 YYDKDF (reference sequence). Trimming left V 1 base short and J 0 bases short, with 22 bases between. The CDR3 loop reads CATSRGAGLKGSGSYNEQFF. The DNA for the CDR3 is TGTGCCACCAGCAGAGGAGCTGGATTGAAAGGCTCCGGCTCCTACAATGAGCAGTTCTTC.

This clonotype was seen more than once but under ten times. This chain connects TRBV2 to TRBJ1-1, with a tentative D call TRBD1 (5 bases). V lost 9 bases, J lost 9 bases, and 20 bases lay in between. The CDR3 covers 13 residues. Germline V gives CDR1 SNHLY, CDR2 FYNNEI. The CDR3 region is CARSMGRDPKAFF. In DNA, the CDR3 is TGTGCCAGATCAATGGGCCGGGACCCCAAAGCTTTCTTT.

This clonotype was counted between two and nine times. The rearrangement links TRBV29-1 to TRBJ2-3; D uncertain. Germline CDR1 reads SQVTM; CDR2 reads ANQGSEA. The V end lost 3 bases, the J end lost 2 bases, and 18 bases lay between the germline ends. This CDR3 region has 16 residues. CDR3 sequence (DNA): TGCAGCGTTGAGAGATATGACGGTTCTAACACAGATACGCAGTATTTT. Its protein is CSVERYDGSNTDTQYF.

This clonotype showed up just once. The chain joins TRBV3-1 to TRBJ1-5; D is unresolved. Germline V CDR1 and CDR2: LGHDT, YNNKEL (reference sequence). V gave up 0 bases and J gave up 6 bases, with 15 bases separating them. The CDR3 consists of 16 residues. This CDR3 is CASSQEFAGVSQPQHF. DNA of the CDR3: TGTGCCAGCAGCCAAGAATTCGCAGGAGTTAGTCAGCCCCAGCATTTT.

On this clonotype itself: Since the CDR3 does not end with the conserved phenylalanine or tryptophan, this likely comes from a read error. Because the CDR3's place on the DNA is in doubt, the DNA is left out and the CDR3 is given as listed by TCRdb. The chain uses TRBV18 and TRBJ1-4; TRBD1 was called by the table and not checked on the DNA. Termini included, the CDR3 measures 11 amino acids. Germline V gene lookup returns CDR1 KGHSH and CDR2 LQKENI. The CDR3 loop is CASSPPGRGAY.